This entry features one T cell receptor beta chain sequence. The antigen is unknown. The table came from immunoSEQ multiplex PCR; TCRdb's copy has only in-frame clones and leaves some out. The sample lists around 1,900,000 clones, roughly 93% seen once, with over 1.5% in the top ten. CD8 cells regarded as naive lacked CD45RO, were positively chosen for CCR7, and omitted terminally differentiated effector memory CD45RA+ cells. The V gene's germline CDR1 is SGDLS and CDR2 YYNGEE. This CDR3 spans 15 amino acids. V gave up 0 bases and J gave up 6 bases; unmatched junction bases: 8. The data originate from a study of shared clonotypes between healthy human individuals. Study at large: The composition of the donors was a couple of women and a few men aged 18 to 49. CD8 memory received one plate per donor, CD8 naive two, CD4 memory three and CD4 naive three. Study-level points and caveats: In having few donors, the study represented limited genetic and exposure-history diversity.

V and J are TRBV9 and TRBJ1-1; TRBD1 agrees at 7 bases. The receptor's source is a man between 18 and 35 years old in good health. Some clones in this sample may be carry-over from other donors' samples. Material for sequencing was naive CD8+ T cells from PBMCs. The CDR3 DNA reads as TGTGCCAGCAGCGTAGAGACAGGGAGTCTGTCTGAAGCTTTCTTT. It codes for CASSVETGSLSEAFF. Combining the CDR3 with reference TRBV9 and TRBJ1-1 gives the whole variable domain DSGVTQTPKHLITATGQRVTLRCSPRSGDLSVYWYQQSLDQGLQFLIQYYNGEERAKGNILERFSAQQFPDLHSELNLSSLELGDSALYFCASSVETGSLSEAFFGQGTRLTVV.